The source of this T cell receptor (beta chain) is a study of Graves' ophthalmopathy and Graves' hyperthyroidism. Per the germline V gene, CDR1 is MGHRA and CDR2 is YSYEKL. CDR3 length: 17 amino acids. Trimming removed 3 bases from V and 0 bases from J; junction bases left unmatched: 11. It was on clinical symptoms, serum thyroxine, TRAb, thyroid ultrasound and orbital computed tomography that diagnosis relied. Many counts were recorded for this clonotype. Antigen specificity is unknown. Transcripts of RNA were the source for amplifying TCR beta CDR3 regions. Second-round multiplex PCR came after a first-round RT-PCR that employed HTBI primers. TCRdb passed the multiplex PCR reads through MiXCR, listing each CDR3 protein once. This sample has a few hundred thousand distinct CDR3 sequences, with around a sixth found just once. Whole-study findings and limits: Also, most clonotypes expanded in the thyroid above 0.001 frequency appeared in blood.

Material: peripheral blood. The rearrangement uses TRBV4-1 and TRBJ2-7; 7 bases map to TRBD1. This sequence was found in an adult man with Graves' ophthalmopathy. CDR3 sequence (DNA): TGCGCCAGCAGCCACGGATCGACAGGGAAAAGCTCCTACGAGCAGTACTTC. Translated: CASSHGSTGKSSYEQYF.